This TCR beta chain was captured in a study of post-analysis software for immune sequencing data. Broader study findings: Multiple sclerosis patients showed significantly lower normalized Chao1 diversity than controls did. Five TRBV segments, including TRBV5-6, TRBV5-1 and TRBV20-1, were more frequent in patients than controls.

This clonotype showed up just a few times. Its antigen is currently unknown. Included in the TCR beta cDNA libraries were unique molecular identifiers. From the PCR reads, TCRdb called clonotypes with MiXCR, one entry per CDR3 protein. Found here are hundreds of thousands of distinct CDR3 sequences, approximately 30% of them singletons; the top ten hold roughly 0.53%. The germline gives CDR1 DFQATT, CDR2 SNEGSKA (reference sequence). Between the trimmed V and J ends, which lost 0 bases and 5 bases, there was a span of 13 bases. The CDR3 length is 15 residues. The receptor was isolated from a girl aged 10 to 17 with multiple sclerosis. The sequencing input was blood. This chain links TRBV20-1 with TRBJ1-4; a weak D match, TRBD1 (6 bases). This CDR3 is CSARDRRGLNEKLFF. In nucleotides, the CDR3 is TGCAGTGCTAGAGATCGGCGGGGGCTAAATGAAAAACTGTTTTTT.